These T cell receptor beta chains were read from a single sample in a study of blood T cell repertoires in COVID-19. Assay: immunoSEQ multiplex PCR; the TCRdb copy retains only in-frame clones and omits some. The sample records 150,000 to 200,000 clones, over 90% being singletons. The sequencing input was peripheral blood. Source of these receptors: a woman aged 60 to 75 with COVID-19, enrolled during active disease. CDR3s include the opening cysteine and the closing phenylalanine or tryptophan. D genes are given only for firm matches. Only part of the rows carry a size: once, few, many, or a class if the clone is expanded.

size: -
J: TRBJ1-3
V: TRBV18
D: -
DNA: TGTGCCAGCTCACCGGATACAGGGACTGGAAACACCATATATTTT
CDR3: CASSPDTGTGNTIYF

size: -
J: TRBJ1-1
V: TRBV14
D: TRBD1
DNA: TGTGCCAGCAGCCAGACAGGGTACCGGACTGAAGCTTTCTTT
CDR3: CASSQTGYRTEAFF

size: -
J: TRBJ1-1
V: TRBV19
D: TRBD1
DNA: TGTGCCAGTTCTGAGGGACAGGGGAGGACAATGGGGACTGAAGCTTTCTTT
CDR3: CASSEGQGRTMGTEAFF

size: -
J: TRBJ2-1
V: TRBV5-1
D: TRBD1
DNA: TGCGCCAGCAGTCGGACAGGGGGAGTCGGCACCTACAATGAGCAGTTCTTC
CDR3: CASSRTGGVGTYNEQFF

size: -
J: TRBJ1-1
V: TRBV29-1
D: TRBD1
DNA: TGCAGCGTAATCCACCGGGACAGGGGGCGGTTGAACACTGAAGCTTTCTTT
CDR3: CSVIHRDRGRLNTEAFF

size: -
J: TRBJ1-2
V: TRBV7-2
D: -
DNA: TGTGCCAGCAGTCCCTCCGACAGTAGACTTAACTATGGCTACACCTTC
CDR3: CASSPSDSRLNYGYTF

size: -
J: TRBJ2-7
V: TRBV7-8
D: TRBD1
DNA: TGTGCCAGCAGCACGAATCCCAACAGGGGGCTCTACGAGCAGTACTTC
CDR3: CASSTNPNRGLYEQYF

size: -
J: TRBJ1-3
V: TRBV11-3
D: -
DNA: TGTGCCAGCAGCTTAGATGGCAGGGCCGGGAACACCATATATTTT
CDR3: CASSLDGRAGNTIYF

size: -
J: TRBJ2-2
V: TRBV3-1/TRBV3-2
D: -
DNA: TGTGCCAGCAGCCAAGGTCTCCTCGGGGAGCTGTTTTTT
CDR3: CASSQGLLGELFF

size: -
J: TRBJ1-2
V: TRBV19
D: -
DNA: TGTGCCAGTAGTACTCCAGGGGCTGGCTACACCTTC
CDR3: CASSTPGAGYTF

size: -
J: TRBJ1-4
V: TRBV27
D: TRBD1
DNA: TGTGCCATACGGGACAGGGAGCGGAAAAAACTGTTTTTT
CDR3: CAIRDRERKKLFF

size: -
J: TRBJ2-3
V: TRBV19
D: TRBD2
DNA: TGTGCCAGTAGTATACAACTAGCGGGGGGCACAGATACGCAGTATTTT
CDR3: CASSIQLAGGTDTQYF

size: few
J: TRBJ1-1
V: TRBV7-9
D: TRBD1
DNA: TGTGCCAGCAGCTTAGCATGGGACAGCGAAGCTTTCTTT
CDR3: CASSLAWDSEAFF

size: few
J: TRBJ1-3
V: TRBV21-1
D: -
DNA: TGTGCCAGCAGCTTCTGGGACAGGGAGTCCACCATATATTTT
CDR3: CASSFWDRESTIYF

size: -
J: TRBJ1-5
V: TRBV18
D: -
DNA: TGTGCCAGCTCACCACTCGCGGGTCAAGGCCGGCCCCAGCATTTT
CDR3: CASSPLAGQGRPQHF

size: -
J: TRBJ1-1
V: TRBV6-5
D: TRBD1
DNA: TGTGCCGCCTGGGACAGGGCGATGGGAGCTTTCTTT
CDR3: CAAWDRAMGAFF

size: -
J: TRBJ1-1
V: TRBV12-3/TRBV12-4
D: -
DNA: TGTGCCAGCAGTCAAGGACAGGAAGCTTTCTTT
CDR3: CASSQGQEAFF

size: -
J: TRBJ2-2
V: TRBV5-6
D: -
DNA: TGTGCCAGCAGCTTGCGGAGGGGGGAGCTGTTTTTT
CDR3: CASSLRRGELFF

size: -
J: TRBJ2-3
V: TRBV5-1
D: TRBD1
DNA: TGCGCCAGCAGCACACGGGGCCAGGGGGCCACAGATACGCAGTATTTT
CDR3: CASSTRGQGATDTQYF

size: -
J: TRBJ1-2
V: TRBV11-2
D: -
DNA: TGTGCCAGCAGCTTAGATGGAGTGGGTGGCTACACCTTC
CDR3: CASSLDGVGGYTF

size: -
J: TRBJ2-7
V: TRBV28
D: -
DNA: TGTGCCAGCACACCTGGACAGAGCTCCTACGAGCAGTACTTC
CDR3: CASTPGQSSYEQYF

size: -
J: TRBJ1-1
V: TRBV3-1/TRBV3-2
D: -
DNA: TGTGCCAGCAGCCAAGAGCAGGAGAACACTGAAGCTTTCTTT
CDR3: CASSQEQENTEAFF

size: once
J: TRBJ2-5
V: TRBV7-2
D: TRBD2
DNA: TGTGCCAGCAGCCACCGGACTAGCGGGGAAGAGACCCAGTACTTC
CDR3: CASSHRTSGEETQYF

size: -
J: TRBJ2-1
V: TRBV19
D: TRBD2
DNA: TGTGCCAGTAGTATAGGCAGCGGGGGATACAATGAGCAGTTCTTC
CDR3: CASSIGSGGYNEQFF

size: -
J: TRBJ1-5
V: TRBV9
D: -
DNA: TGTGCCAGCAGCGTAGGGGAGGGGCGTCAGCCCCAGCATTTT
CDR3: CASSVGEGRQPQHF

size: -
J: TRBJ1-1
V: TRBV5-1
D: -
DNA: TGCGCCAGCAGATTGGGAGGGACTGAAGCTTTCTTT
CDR3: CASRLGGTEAFF

size: -
J: TRBJ1-1
V: TRBV5-1
D: -
DNA: TGCGCCAGCAGCGCCGGACTGGCGAACACTGAAGCTTTCTTT
CDR3: CASSAGLANTEAFF

size: -
J: TRBJ1-1
V: TRBV6-5
D: -
DNA: TGTGCCACCCTCTTGAACACTGAAGCTTTCTTT
CDR3: CATLLNTEAFF

size: few
J: TRBJ2-7
V: TRBV6-2/TRBV6-3
D: TRBD2
DNA: TGTGCCAGCAGTTACTCCACCGGGAGGGGCTCCTACGAGCAGTACTTC
CDR3: CASSYSTGRGSYEQYF

size: -
J: TRBJ1-5
V: TRBV18
D: TRBD1
DNA: TGTGCCAGCTCAGGGACAGGAGATCAGCCCCAGCATTTT
CDR3: CASSGTGDQPQHF

size: -
J: TRBJ1-6
V: TRBV18
D: TRBD1
DNA: TGTGCCAGCTCACGATCCCGGGACAGTTATAATTCACCCCTCCACTTT
CDR3: CASSRSRDSYNSPLHF

size: -
J: TRBJ2-7
V: TRBV18
D: -
DNA: TGTGCCAGCTCACCATCCAAACGAGGCCACGAGCAGTACTTC
CDR3: CASSPSKRGHEQYF

size: -
J: TRBJ2-5
V: TRBV11-2
D: TRBD2
DNA: TGTGCCAGCAGGCCGGGGGCGGGGGGCCCAAGACGGGAGACCCAGTACTTC
CDR3: CASRPGAGGPRRETQYF

size: -
J: TRBJ2-3
V: TRBV13
D: TRBD1
DNA: TGTGCCAGCAGCTTAGCCATCGGACAGGGCCCGCAGTATTTT
CDR3: CASSLAIGQGPQYF

size: -
J: TRBJ1-2
V: TRBV29-1
D: -
DNA: TGCAGCGTGGCCCTGGGGCCTAGCTATGGCTACACCTTC
CDR3: CSVALGPSYGYTF

size: -
J: TRBJ1-3
V: TRBV27
D: -
DNA: TGTGCCAGCAGTACTTTGGACAGAGACTCTGGAAACACCATATATTTT
CDR3: CASSTLDRDSGNTIYF

size: -
J: TRBJ2-1
V: TRBV5-1
D: TRBD2
DNA: TGCGCCAGCAGCTCGGCCTCGACTAGCGGGAGGGATGAGCAGTTCTTC
CDR3: CASSSASTSGRDEQFF

size: -
J: TRBJ1-2
V: TRBV3-1/TRBV3-2
D: -
DNA: TGTGCCAGCAGCCAAGTCAGGGCAGGCGGCTCTGGCTACACCTTC
CDR3: CASSQVRAGGSGYTF

size: -
J: TRBJ1-2
V: TRBV12-3/TRBV12-4
D: -
DNA: TGTGCCAGCAGCCTAAGACAGAACTATGGCTACACCTTC
CDR3: CASSLRQNYGYTF

size: -
J: TRBJ1-1
V: TRBV5-6
D: -
DNA: TGTGCCAGCAGCTTGACGAGGAAACCCAACACTGAAGCTTTCTTT
CDR3: CASSLTRKPNTEAFF

size: -
J: TRBJ1-4
V: TRBV5-1
D: -
DNA: TGCGCCAGCAGCTTGGGCCCTAGCGGTAATGAAAAACTGTTTTTT
CDR3: CASSLGPSGNEKLFF

size: -
J: TRBJ2-2
V: TRBV25-1
D: -
DNA: TGTGCCAGCAGTGGGTCAATGGGGGGTCGGACCGGGGAGCTGTTTTTT
CDR3: CASSGSMGGRTGELFF

size: -
J: TRBJ1-1
V: TRBV12-3/TRBV12-4
D: -
DNA: TGTGCCAGCAGTGGGACTATAAACACTGAAGCTTTCTTT
CDR3: CASSGTINTEAFF

size: -
J: TRBJ2-2
V: TRBV7-2
D: -
DNA: TGTGCCAGCAGCTTGGGGACACCCAGGGAGCTGTTTTTT
CDR3: CASSLGTPRELFF

size: once
J: TRBJ1-4
V: TRBV3-1/TRBV3-2
D: -
DNA: TGTGCCAGCAGCCAAGAGTCGACCTTCGGGAGTGAAAAACTGTTTTTT
CDR3: CASSQESTFGSEKLFF

size: -
J: TRBJ2-7
V: TRBV19
D: TRBD1
DNA: TGTGCCAGTAGTACCAAGGGGACAGGGGGCTACGAGCAGTACTTC
CDR3: CASSTKGTGGYEQYF

size: -
J: TRBJ1-1
V: TRBV7-9
D: TRBD1
DNA: TGTGCCAGCAGCAAACAGGGGGCGCAGAACACTGAAGCTTTCTTT
CDR3: CASSKQGAQNTEAFF

size: -
J: TRBJ2-1
V: TRBV6-5
D: TRBD1
DNA: TGTGCCAGCAGTAGAACAGGGGGATTCAATGAGCAGTTCTTC
CDR3: CASSRTGGFNEQFF

size: -
J: TRBJ1-1
V: TRBV11-2
D: -
DNA: TGTGCCAGCAGCTTAGCGGGGAACACTGAAGCTTTCTTT
CDR3: CASSLAGNTEAFF

size: -
J: TRBJ1-2
V: TRBV2
D: TRBD1
DNA: TGTGCCAGCAGTCGGCGACTCCCCGGGACAGAGGATTATGGCTACACCTTC
CDR3: CASSRRLPGTEDYGYTF

size: -
J: TRBJ1-1
V: TRBV5-1
D: -
DNA: TGCGCCAGCAGCTTGGGAGGCGTGAACACTGAAGCTTTCTTT
CDR3: CASSLGGVNTEAFF

size: -
J: TRBJ1-1
V: TRBV19
D: TRBD1
DNA: TGTGCCAGTAGGAAGGACAGGGTGGGCACTGAAGCTTTCTTT
CDR3: CASRKDRVGTEAFF

size: -
J: TRBJ1-2
V: TRBV27
D: TRBD1
DNA: TGTGCCAGCAGCAAACAGGGGGCCGACTATGGCTACACCTTC
CDR3: CASSKQGADYGYTF